These T cell receptor beta chains were read from a single sample in a study of cytomegalovirus exposure and HLA in healthy donors. Generated by immunoSEQ multiplex PCR, the TCRdb table keeps only in-frame clones and is missing some. Here the sample spans over 150,000 clones, over 75% being singletons. The source material was PBMCs. The receptors were gathered from a woman aged 45-65 years in good health and CMV-seropositive. Each CDR3 is given with its conserved first and last residue. D genes are given only for firm matches. Some rows have no size entry. The others give once, few or many, or a class for an expanded clone.

clone_size j_call d_call v_call cdr3_aa cdr3_nt
. TRBJ1-2 TRBD1 TRBV5-3 CARSLALHPGQNYGYTF TGTGCCAGAAGCTTGGCTCTTCATCCGGGACAGAACTATGGCTACACCTTC
. TRBJ1-2 TRBD1 TRBV27 CASSFVNRGNYGYTF TGTGCCAGCAGTTTTGTCAACAGGGGAAACTATGGCTACACCTTC
. TRBJ2-5 . TRBV7-8 CASSFPRVPETQYF TGTGCCAGCAGCTTCCCCCGGGTACCGGAGACCCAGTACTTC
few TRBJ1-5 . TRBV9 CASSGGGSYQPQHF TGTGCCAGCAGCGGGGGGGGGTCGTATCAGCCCCAGCATTTT
. TRBJ2-3 . TRBV7-2 CASSFGDTQYF TGTGCCAGCAGCTTCGGAGATACGCAGTATTTT
. TRBJ1-1 . TRBV9 CASSVMSGNTEAFF TGTGCCAGCAGCGTCATGAGTGGGAACACTGAAGCTTTCTTT
. TRBJ1-3 . TRBV5-4 CASSPGGQGSGNTIYF TGTGCCAGCAGCCCGGGGGGGCAGGGATCTGGAAACACCATATATTTT
. TRBJ1-4 . TRBV2 CASSEGLEVMTTNEKLFF TGTGCCAGCAGTGAAGGTTTAGAGGTTATGACAACTAATGAAAAACTGTTTTTT
. TRBJ1-5 . TRBV4-2 CASSQAGEGVNQPQHF TGTGCCAGCAGCCAAGCAGGCGAAGGGGTCAATCAGCCCCAGCATTTT
few TRBJ2-2 . TRBV7-9 CASSLIRTAVPGELFF TGTGCCAGCAGCTTAATCCGGACAGCCGTACCCGGGGAGCTGTTTTTT
. TRBJ1-2 . TRBV7-2 CASSFRGAGVGGYTF TGTGCCAGCAGCTTCCGGGGGGCAGGGGTAGGGGGCTACACCTTC
. TRBJ1-1 TRBD1 TRBV19 CASSIYGTENEAFF TGTGCCAGTAGTATTTACGGGACAGAGAATGAAGCTTTCTTT
. TRBJ2-5 . TRBV6-5 CASGRDETQYF TGTGCCAGCGGGCGGGACGAGACCCAGTACTTC
. TRBJ1-3 . TRBV6-5 CASSGGRNGNTIYF TGTGCCAGCAGCGGCGGAAGAAATGGAAACACCATATATTTT
. TRBJ2-5 TRBD2 TRBV9 CASSISSGGAIPQETQYF TGTGCCAGCAGCATATCTAGCGGGGGGGCTATCCCCCAAGAGACCCAGTACTTC
. TRBJ1-4 . TRBV11-2 CASSPIAQATNEKLFF TGTGCCAGCAGCCCGATCGCCCAGGCAACTAATGAAAAACTGTTTTTT
. TRBJ2-6 . TRBV7-2 CASSLRGREAGANVLTF TGTGCCAGCAGCTTAAGGGGGAGGGAGGCTGGGGCCAACGTCCTGACTTTC
. TRBJ2-3 TRBD1 TRBV12-5 CASGLTGGTDTQYF TGTGCTAGTGGCTTGACAGGGGGCACAGATACGCAGTATTTT
few TRBJ1-5 . TRBV7-8 CASSPTESNQPQHF TGTGCCAGCAGCCCCACTGAGAGCAATCAGCCCCAGCATTTT
. TRBJ2-7 TRBD1 TRBV27 CASSSPGQHYEQYF TGTGCCAGCAGTTCCCCGGGACAGCACTACGAGCAGTACTTC
. TRBJ2-3 . TRBV4-3 CASSPTLGGTDTQYF TGCGCCAGCAGCCCGACCTTAGGGGGCACAGATACGCAGTATTTT
. TRBJ1-6 . TRBV6-5 CASSYLGQSNSPLHF TGTGCCAGCAGTTACCTGGGACAATCAAATTCACCCCTCCACTTT
. TRBJ2-5 TRBD1 TRBV28 CASSDRELETQYF TGTGCCAGCAGCGACAGGGAACTTGAGACCCAGTACTTC